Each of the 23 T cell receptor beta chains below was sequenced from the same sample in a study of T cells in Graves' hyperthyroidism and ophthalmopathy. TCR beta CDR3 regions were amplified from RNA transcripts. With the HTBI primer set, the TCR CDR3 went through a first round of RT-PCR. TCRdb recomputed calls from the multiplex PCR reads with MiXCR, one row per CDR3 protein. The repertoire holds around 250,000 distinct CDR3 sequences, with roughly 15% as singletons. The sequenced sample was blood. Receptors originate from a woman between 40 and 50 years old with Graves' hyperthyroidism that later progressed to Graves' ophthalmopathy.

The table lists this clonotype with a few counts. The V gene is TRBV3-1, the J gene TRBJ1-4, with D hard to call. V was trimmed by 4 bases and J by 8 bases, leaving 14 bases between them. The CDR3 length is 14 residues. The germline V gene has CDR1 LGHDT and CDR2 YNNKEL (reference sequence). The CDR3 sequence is CASSPNLLKEKLFF. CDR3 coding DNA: TGTGCCAGCAGCCCGAACCTCCTCAAAGAAAAACTGTTTTTT.

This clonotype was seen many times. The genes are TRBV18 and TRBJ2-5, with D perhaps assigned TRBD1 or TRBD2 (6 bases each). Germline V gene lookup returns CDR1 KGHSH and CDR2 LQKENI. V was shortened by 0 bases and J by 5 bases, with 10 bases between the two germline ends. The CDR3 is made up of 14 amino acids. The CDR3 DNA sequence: TGTGCCAGCTCACCACCAGGGGGGAGCGAGACCCAGTACTTC. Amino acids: CASSPPGGSETQYF.

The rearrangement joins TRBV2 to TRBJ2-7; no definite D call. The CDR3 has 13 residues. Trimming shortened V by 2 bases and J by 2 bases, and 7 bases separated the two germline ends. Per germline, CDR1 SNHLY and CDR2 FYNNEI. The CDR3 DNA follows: TGTGCCAGCAGTGAAATGTATACCTACGAGCAGTACTTC. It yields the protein CASSEMYTYEQYF.

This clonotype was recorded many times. The CDR3: CASSLVSGTGRTDTQYF. As DNA, the CDR3 is TGTGCCAGCAGTTTAGTCTCCGGGACAGGGCGTACAGATACGCAGTATTTT. The chain links TRBV12-3 or TRBV12-4 to TRBJ2-3, with 9 bases fitting TRBD1. The CDR3 runs 17 residues. The V and J ends lost 1 base and 3 bases, in that order; junction bases with no gene match: 8.

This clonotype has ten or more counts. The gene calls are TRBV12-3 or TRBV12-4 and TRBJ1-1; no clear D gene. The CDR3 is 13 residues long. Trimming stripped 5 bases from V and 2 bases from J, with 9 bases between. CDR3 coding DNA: TGTGCCAGCAGTGATGACATTAACACTGAAGCTTTCTTT. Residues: CASSDDINTEAFF.

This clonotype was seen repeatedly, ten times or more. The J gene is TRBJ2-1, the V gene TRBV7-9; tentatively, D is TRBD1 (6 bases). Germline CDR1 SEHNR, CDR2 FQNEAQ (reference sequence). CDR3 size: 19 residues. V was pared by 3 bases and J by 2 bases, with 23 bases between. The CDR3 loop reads CASSFISPGHELPYNEQFF. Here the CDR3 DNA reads TGTGCCAGCAGCTTTATCTCTCCGGGACACGAGCTCCCCTACAATGAGCAGTTCTTC.

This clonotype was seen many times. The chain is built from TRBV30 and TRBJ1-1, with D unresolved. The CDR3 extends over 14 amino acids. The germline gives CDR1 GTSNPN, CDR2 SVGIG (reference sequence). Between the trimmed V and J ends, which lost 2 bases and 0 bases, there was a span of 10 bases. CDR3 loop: CAWSKGQVNTEAFF. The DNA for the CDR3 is TGTGCCTGGAGTAAAGGCCAAGTGAACACTGAAGCTTTCTTT. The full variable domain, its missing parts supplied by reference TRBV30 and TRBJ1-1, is SQTIHQWPATLVQPVGSPLSLECTVEGTSNPNLYWYRQAAGRGLQLLFYSVGIGQISSEVPQNLSASRPQDRQFILSSKKLLLSDSGFYLCAWSKGQVNTEAFFGQGTRLTVV.

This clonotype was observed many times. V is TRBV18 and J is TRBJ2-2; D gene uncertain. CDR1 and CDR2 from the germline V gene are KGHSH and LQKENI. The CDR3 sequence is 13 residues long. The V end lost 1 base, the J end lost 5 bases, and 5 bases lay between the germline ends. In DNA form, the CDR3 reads TGTGCCAGCTCACCACAAGGGACCGGGGAGCTGTTTTTT. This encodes CASSPQGTGELFF.

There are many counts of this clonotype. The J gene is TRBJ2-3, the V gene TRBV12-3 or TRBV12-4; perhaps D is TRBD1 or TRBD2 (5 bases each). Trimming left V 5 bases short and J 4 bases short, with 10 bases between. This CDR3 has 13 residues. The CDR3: CASSTPGPDTQYF. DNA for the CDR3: TGTGCCAGCAGTACACCGGGACCAGATACGCAGTATTTT.

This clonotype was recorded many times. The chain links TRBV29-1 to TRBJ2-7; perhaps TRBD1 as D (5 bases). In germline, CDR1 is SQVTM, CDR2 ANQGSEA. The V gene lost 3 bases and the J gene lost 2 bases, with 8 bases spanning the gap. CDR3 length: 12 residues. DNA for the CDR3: TGCAGCGTTGAGAAGGACACCTACGAGCAGTACTTC. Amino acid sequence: CSVEKDTYEQYF.

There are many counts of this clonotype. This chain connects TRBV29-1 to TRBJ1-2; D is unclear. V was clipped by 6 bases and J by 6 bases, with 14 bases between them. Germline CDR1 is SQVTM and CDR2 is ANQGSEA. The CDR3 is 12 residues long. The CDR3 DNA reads TGCAGCGTGACCCATCCAAAGAATGGCTACACCTTC. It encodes CSVTHPKNGYTF.

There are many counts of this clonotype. The CDR3 DNA reads TGTGCCAGCAGTGAGGCAGACTTTAATAGCAATCAGCCCCAGCATTTT. It encodes CASSEADFNSNQPQHF. This chain uses TRBV2 with TRBJ1-5; D gene uncertain. The ends were cut back, 3 bases at V and 0 bases at J, with 12 bases in the middle. Germline values: CDR1 SNHLY, CDR2 FYNNEI. The CDR3 is made up of 16 amino acids.

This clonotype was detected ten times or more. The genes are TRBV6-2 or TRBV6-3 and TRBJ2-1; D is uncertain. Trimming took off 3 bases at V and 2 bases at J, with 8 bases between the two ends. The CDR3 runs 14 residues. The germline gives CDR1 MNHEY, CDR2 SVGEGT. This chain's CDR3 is CASSYFGPYNEQFF. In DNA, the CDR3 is TGTGCCAGCAGTTATTTTGGTCCCTACAATGAGCAGTTCTTC.

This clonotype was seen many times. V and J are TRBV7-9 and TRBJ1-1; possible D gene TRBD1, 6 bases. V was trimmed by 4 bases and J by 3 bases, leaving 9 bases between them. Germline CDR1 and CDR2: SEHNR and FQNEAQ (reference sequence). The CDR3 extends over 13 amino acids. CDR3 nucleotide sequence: TGTGCCAGCAGCTCTGCAGGGGACACTGAAGCTTTCTTT. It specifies CASSSAGDTEAFF.

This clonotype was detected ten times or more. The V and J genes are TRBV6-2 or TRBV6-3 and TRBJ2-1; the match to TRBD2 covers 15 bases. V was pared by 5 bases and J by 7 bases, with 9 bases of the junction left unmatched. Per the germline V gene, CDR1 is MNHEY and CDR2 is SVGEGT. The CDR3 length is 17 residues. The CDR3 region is CASSHGLAGGPGNEQFF. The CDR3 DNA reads TGTGCCAGCAGTCATGGACTAGCGGGAGGGCCAGGGAATGAGCAGTTCTTC.

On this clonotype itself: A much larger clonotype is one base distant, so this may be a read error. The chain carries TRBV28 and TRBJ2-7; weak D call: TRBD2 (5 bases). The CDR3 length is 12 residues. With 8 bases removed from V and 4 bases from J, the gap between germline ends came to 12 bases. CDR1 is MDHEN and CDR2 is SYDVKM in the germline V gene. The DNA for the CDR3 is TGTGCCAGCTGGACTTCCCGATACGAGCAGTACTTC. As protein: CASWTSRYEQYF.

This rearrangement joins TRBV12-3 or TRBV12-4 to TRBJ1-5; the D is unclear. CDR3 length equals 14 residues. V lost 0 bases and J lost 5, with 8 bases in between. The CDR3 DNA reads TGTGCCAGCAGTTTAGCGCTCTCAGATCAGCCCCAGCATTTT. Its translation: CASSLALSDQPQHF.

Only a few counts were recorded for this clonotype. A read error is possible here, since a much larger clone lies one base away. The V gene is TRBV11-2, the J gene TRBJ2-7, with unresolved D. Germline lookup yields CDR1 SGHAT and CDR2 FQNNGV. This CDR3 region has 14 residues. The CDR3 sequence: CVSSQGRVAYEQYF. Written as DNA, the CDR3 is TGTGTCAGCAGCCAAGGGCGAGTGGCCTACGAGCAGTACTTC.

The CDR3 region is CASSPTGDRRNTEAFF. CDR3 DNA: TGTGCCAGCTCACCTACAGGGGACAGGAGGAACACTGAAGCTTTCTTT. This sequence joins TRBV18 and TRBJ1-1, with TRBD1 matching over 8 bases. In germline, CDR1 is KGHSH, CDR2 LQKENI. The CDR3 has 16 amino acids. V shed 3 bases, J shed 1 base, and the junction held 7 bases outside the gene matches.

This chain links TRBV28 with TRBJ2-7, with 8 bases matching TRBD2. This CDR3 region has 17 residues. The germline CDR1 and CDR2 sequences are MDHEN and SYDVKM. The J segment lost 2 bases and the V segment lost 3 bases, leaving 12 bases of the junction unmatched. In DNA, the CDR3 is TGTGCCAGCAGTTTTTTTTTTTTTCAAGCGGGGGCCTACGAGCAGTACTTC. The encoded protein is CASSFFFFQAGAYEQYF.

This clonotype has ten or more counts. CDR3 bases: TGTGCCAGCCGCCAAGGGCCCCAAGAGACCCAGTACTTC. Encoded protein: CASRQGPQETQYF. V usage is TRBV2 and J usage is TRBJ2-5; D is unresolved. V lost 8 bases and J 1 base, leaving 11 bases between the germline ends. CDR3 length: 13 amino acids. Germline V gene lookup returns CDR1 SNHLY and CDR2 FYNNEI.

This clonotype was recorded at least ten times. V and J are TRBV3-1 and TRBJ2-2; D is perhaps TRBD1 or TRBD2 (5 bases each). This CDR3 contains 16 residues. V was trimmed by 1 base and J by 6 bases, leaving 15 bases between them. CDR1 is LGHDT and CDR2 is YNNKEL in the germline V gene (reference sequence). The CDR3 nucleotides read TGTGCCAGCAGCCAAGGAGTGGGGGTCGTGGCCGGGGAGCTGTTTTTT. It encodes CASSQGVGVVAGELFF.

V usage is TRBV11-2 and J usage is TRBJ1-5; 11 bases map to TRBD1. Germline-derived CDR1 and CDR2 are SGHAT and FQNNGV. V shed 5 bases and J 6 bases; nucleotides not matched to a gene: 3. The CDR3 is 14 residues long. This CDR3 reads CASSADRGPQPQHF. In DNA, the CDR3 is TGTGCCAGCAGCGCGGACAGGGGGCCTCAGCCCCAGCATTTT.